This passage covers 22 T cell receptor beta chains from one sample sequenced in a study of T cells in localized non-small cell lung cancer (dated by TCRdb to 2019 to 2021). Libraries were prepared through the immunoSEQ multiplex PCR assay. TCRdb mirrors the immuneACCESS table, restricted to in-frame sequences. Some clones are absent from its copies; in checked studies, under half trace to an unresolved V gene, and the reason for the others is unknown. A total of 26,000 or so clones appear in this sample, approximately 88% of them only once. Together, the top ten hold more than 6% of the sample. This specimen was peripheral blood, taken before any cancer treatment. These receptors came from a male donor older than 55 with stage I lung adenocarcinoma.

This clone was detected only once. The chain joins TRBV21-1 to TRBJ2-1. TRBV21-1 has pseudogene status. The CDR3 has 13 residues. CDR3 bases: TGTGCCAGCAGCAGAGCGGGCTACAATGAGCAGTTCTTC. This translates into CASSRAGYNEQFF.

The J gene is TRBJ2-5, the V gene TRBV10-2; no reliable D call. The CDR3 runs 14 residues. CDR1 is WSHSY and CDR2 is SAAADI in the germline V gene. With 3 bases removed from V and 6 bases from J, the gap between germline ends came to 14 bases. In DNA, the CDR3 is TGCGCCAGCAGTGACGAGTGGGTAAAAAAGACCCAGTACTTC. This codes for CASSDEWVKKTQYF.

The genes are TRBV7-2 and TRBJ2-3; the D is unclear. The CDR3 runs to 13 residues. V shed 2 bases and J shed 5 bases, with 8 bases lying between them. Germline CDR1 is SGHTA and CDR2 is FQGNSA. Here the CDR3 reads CASSLSIKDTQYF. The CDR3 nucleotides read TGTGCCAGCAGCTTATCAATAAAAGATACGCAGTATTTT.

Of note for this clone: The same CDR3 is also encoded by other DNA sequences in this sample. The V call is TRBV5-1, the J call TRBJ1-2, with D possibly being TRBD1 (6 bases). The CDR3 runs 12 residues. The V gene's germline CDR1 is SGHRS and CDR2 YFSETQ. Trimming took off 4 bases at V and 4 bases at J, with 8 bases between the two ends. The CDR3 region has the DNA TGCGCCAGCAGCGCGGACAGCTATGGCTACACCTTC. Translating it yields CASSADSYGYTF.

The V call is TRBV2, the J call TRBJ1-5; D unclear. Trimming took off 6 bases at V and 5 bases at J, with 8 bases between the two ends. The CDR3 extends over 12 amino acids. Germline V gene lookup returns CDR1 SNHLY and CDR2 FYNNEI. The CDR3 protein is CASRVLYQPQHF. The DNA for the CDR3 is TGTGCCAGCAGGGTCCTCTATCAGCCCCAGCATTTT.

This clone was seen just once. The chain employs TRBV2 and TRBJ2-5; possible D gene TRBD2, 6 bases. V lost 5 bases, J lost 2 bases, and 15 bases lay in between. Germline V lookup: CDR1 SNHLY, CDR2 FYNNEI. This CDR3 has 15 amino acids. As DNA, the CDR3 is TGTGCCAGCAGTTTAAATCGGGGGAAACAAGAGACCCAGTACTTC. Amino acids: CASSLNRGKQETQYF.

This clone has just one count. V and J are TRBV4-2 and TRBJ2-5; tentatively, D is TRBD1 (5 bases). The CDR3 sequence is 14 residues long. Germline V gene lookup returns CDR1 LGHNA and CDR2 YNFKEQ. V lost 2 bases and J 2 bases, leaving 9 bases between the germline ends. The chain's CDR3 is CASSQSDRQETQYF. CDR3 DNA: TGTGCCAGCAGCCAATCAGACAGACAAGAGACCCAGTACTTC.

CDR3 in amino acids: CASSLAPGGVEKLFF. DNA for the CDR3: TGTGCCAGCAGCTTGGCGCCAGGGGGAGTTGAAAAACTGTTTTTT. The gene calls are TRBV5-5 and TRBJ1-4; 7 bases agree with TRBD1. J gave up 7 bases and V 0 bases, and 6 bases lay outside the gene matches. Germline V lookup: CDR1 SGHKS, CDR2 YYEKEE (reference sequence). The CDR3 totals 15 residues. Based on the CDR3 plus reference TRBV5-5 and TRBJ1-4, the full variable domain is DAGVTQSPTHLIKTRGQQVTLRCSPISGHKSVSWYQQVLGQGPQFIFQYYEKEERGRGNFPDRFSARQFPNYSSELNVNALLLGDSALYLCASSLAPGGVEKLFFGSGTQLSVL.

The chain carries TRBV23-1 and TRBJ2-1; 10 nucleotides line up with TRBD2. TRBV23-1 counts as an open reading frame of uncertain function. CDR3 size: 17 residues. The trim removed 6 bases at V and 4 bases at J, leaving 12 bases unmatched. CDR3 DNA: TGCGCCAGCAGCGCCGAGCCGGGACTAGCGCTTTACAATGAGCAGTTCTTC. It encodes CASSAEPGLALYNEQFF.

The CDR3 reads CASSPEHYNSPLHF. In DNA form, the CDR3 reads TGTGCCAGCTCACCAGAGCACTATAATTCACCCCTCCACTTT. The V call is TRBV18, the J call TRBJ1-6; D not resolved. The CDR3 is made up of 14 amino acids. Trimming pared 2 bases from V and 3 bases from J, leaving 5 bases between. Germline CDR1 reads KGHSH; CDR2 reads LQKENI.

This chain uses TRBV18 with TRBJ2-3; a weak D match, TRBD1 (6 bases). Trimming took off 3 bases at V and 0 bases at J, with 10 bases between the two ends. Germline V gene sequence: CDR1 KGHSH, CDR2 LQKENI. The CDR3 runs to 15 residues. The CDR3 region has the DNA TGTGCCAGCTCACCGAGACAGGACAGCACAGATACGCAGTATTTT. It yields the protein CASSPRQDSTDTQYF.

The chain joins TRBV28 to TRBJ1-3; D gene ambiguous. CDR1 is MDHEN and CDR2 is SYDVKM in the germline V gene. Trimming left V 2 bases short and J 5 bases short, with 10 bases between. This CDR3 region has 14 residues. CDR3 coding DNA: TGTGCCAGCAGTTTAGGCCGGACTCGAAACACCATATATTTT. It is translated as CASSLGRTRNTIYF.

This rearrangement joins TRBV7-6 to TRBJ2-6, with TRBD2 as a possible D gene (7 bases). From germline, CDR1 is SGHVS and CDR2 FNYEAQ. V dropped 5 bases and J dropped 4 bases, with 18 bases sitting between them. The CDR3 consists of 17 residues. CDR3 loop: CASSPGQPGGGANVLTF. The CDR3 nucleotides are TGTGCCAGCAGCCCCGGACAGCCGGGGGGCGGGGCCAACGTCCTGACTTTC.

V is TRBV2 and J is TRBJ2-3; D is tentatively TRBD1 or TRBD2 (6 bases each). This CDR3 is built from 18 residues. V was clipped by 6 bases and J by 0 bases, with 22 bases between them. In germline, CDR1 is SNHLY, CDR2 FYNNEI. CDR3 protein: CASRRDTTSPFSTDTQYF. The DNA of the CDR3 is TGTGCCAGCAGGCGGGACACCACATCCCCTTTTAGCACAGATACGCAGTATTTT.

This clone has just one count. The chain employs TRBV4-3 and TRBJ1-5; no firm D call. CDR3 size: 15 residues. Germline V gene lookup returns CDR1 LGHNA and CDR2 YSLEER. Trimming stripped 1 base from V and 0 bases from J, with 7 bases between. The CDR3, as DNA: TGCGCCAGCAGCCAAGGCCATTATAGCAATCAGCCCCAGCATTTT. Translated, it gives CASSQGHYSNQPQHF.

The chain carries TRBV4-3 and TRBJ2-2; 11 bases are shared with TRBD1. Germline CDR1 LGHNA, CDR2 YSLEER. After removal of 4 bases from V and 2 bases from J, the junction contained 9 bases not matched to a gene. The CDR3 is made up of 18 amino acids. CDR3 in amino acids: CASSRARGTGGNTGELFF. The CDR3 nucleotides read TGCGCCAGCAGCCGGGCGAGAGGGACAGGGGGTAACACCGGGGAGCTGTTTTTT.

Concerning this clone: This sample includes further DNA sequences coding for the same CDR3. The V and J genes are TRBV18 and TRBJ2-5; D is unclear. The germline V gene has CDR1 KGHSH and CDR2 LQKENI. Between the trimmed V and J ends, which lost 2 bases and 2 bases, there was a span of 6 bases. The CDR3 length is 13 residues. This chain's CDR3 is CASSPSPQETQYF. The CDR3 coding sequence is TGTGCCAGCTCACCAAGTCCGCAAGAGACCCAGTACTTC.

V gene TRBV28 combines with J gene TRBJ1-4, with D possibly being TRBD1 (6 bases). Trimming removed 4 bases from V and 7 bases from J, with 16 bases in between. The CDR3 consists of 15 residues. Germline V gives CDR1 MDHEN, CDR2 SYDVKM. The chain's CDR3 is CASSSGGGAGEKLFF. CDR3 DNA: TGTGCCAGCAGTTCAGGCGGGGGGGCCGGTGAAAAACTGTTTTTT.

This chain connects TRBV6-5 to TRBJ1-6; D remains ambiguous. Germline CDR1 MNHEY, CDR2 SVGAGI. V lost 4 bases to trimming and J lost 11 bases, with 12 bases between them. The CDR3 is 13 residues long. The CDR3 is CASSSSLGTPLHF. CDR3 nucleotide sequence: TGTGCCAGCAGTTCCTCCCTTGGGACACCCCTCCACTTT.

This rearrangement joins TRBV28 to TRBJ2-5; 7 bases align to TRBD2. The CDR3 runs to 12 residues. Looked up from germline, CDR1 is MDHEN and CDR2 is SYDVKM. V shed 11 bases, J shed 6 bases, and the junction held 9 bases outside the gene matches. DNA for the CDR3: TGTGCCGCGGCGGGGGTCGAGAAGACCCAGTACTTC. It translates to CAAAGVEKTQYF.

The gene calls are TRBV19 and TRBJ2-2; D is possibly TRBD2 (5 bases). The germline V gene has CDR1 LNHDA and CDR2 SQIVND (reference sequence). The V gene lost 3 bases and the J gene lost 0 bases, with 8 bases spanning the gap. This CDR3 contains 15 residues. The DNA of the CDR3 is TGTGCCAGTAGTATTTTCGGGACGAACACCGGGGAGCTGTTTTTT. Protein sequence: CASSIFGTNTGELFF.

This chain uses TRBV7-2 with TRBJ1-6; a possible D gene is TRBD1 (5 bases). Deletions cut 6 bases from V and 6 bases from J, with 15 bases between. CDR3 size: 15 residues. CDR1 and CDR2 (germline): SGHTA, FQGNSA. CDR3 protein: CASSSQETANSPLHF. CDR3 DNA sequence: TGTGCCAGCAGTTCCCAAGAGACAGCTAATTCACCCCTCCACTTT.